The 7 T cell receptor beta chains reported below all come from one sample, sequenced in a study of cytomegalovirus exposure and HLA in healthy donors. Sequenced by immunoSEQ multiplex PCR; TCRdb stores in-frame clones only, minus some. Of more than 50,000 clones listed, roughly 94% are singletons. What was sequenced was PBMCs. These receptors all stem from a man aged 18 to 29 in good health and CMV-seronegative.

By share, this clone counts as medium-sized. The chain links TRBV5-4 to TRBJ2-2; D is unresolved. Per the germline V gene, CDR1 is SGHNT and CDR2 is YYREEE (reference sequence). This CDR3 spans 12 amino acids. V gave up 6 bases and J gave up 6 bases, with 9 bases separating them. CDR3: CASTSFPGELFF. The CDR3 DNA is TGTGCCAGCACTTCTTTCCCCGGGGAGCTGTTTTTT.

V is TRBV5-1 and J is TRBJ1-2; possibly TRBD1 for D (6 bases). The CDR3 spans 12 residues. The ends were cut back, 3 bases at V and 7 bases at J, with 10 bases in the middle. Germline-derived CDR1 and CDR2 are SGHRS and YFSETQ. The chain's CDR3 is CASSYGQTGYTF. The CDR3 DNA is TGCGCCAGCAGCTACGGACAGACTGGCTACACCTTC.

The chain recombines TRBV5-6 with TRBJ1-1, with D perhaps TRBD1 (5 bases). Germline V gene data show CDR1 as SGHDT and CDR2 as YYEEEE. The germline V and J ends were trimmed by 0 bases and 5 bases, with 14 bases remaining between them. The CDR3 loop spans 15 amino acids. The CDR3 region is CASSLEWGESTEAFF. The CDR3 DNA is TGTGCCAGCAGCTTGGAGTGGGGGGAGAGTACTGAAGCTTTCTTT.

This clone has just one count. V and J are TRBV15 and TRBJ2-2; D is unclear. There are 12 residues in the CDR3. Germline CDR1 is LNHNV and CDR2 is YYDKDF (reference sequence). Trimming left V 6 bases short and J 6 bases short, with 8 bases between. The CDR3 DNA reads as TGTGCCACCAGTAGTCTGGCCGGGGAGCTGTTTTTT. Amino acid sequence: CATSSLAGELFF.

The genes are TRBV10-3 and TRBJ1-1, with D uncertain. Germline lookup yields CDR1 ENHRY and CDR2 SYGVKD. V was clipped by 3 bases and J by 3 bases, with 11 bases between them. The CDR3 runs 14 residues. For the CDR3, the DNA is TGTGCCATCAGTGATCCGCAGGCCTACACTGAAGCTTTCTTT. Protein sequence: CAISDPQAYTEAFF.

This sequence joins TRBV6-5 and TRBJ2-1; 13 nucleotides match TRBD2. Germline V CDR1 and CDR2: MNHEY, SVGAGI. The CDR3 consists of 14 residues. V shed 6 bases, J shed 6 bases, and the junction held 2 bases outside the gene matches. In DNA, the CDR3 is TGTGCCAGCAGCCGGACTAGCGGGAGCAATGAGCAGTTCTTC. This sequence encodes CASSRTSGSNEQFF.

The CDR3 region is CASSQDETTGGNEKLFF. The CDR3 DNA sequence: TGCGCCAGCAGCCAAGATGAGACGACAGGGGGAAATGAAAAACTGTTTTTT. The gene calls are TRBV4-1 and TRBJ1-4; 9 bases align to TRBD1. CDR1 and CDR2 from the germline V gene are MGHRA and YSYEKL. CDR3 length: 17 residues. V gave up 0 bases and J gave up 5 bases; unmatched junction bases: 7.